The clone carrying this TCR beta chain was detected once. This specimen comes from a study of OX40 agonist ivuxolimab in advanced cancers. The table came from immunoSEQ multiplex PCR; TCRdb's copy has only in-frame clones and leaves some out. The data contain about 94,000 clones, more than 75% of them singletons. Germline CDR1 reads MNHEY; CDR2 reads SVGAGI. Trimming shortened V by 4 bases and J by 7 bases, and 10 bases separated the two germline ends. The CDR3 consists of 12 residues. V usage is TRBV6-5 and J usage is TRBJ1-2; D perhaps matches TRBD1 (5 bases). The receptor comes from an adult with an advanced solid tumor such as melanoma, head and neck, liver or kidney cancer. The input for sequencing was CD4+ or CD8+ T cells sorted from blood, taken in a trial of the OX40 agonist ivuxolimab. CDR3 residues: CASSFAGTGYTF. The CDR3 coding sequence is TGTGCCAGCAGTTTTGCAGGGACTGGCTACACCTTC.